What follows are 29 T cell receptor beta chains derived from one specimen sequenced in a study of blood T cell repertoires in COVID-19. TCRdb's copy holds only in-frame clones and misses some; the assay was immunoSEQ multiplex PCR. In the table there are fewer than 75,000 clones, nearly 95% of which are singletons. The sequenced material came from peripheral blood. The origin of the receptors is a man between 45 and 60 years old with active COVID-19.

This chain links TRBV9 with TRBJ2-2; tentative D call: TRBD2 (5 bases). The CDR3 has 15 residues. Trimming stripped 0 bases from V and 5 bases from J, with 11 bases between. Germline V lookup: CDR1 SGDLS, CDR2 YYNGEE. The CDR3 spells CASSVATRGTGELFF. For the CDR3, the DNA is TGTGCCAGCAGCGTAGCCACTAGAGGGACCGGGGAGCTGTTTTTT.

The V and J genes are TRBV28 and TRBJ2-7; D might be TRBD1 (10 bases). This CDR3 region has 19 residues. CDR1 is MDHEN and CDR2 is SYDVKM in the germline V gene. V was pared by 5 bases and J by 4 bases, with 30 bases between. The CDR3 DNA is TGTGCCAGCAGTCCCTGGACAGGGGGAATATGGACTAGCGAGTACGAGCAGTACTTC. It specifies CASSPWTGGIWTSEYEQYF.

This chain links TRBV29-1 with TRBJ1-2; the D gene is possibly TRBD1 (6 bases). This CDR3 contains 14 residues. Germline CDR1 is SQVTM and CDR2 is ANQGSEA. With 6 bases removed from V and 0 bases from J, the gap between germline ends came to 14 bases. The CDR3 protein is CSVARDTANYGYTF. The CDR3 DNA follows: TGCAGCGTCGCCCGGGACACGGCTAACTATGGCTACACCTTC. Together with reference TRBV29-1 and TRBJ1-2, the CDR3 gives the full variable domain: SAVISQKPSRDICQRGTSLTIQCQVDSQVTMMFWYRQQPGQSLTLIATANQGSEATYESGFVIDKFPISRPNLTFSTLTVSNMSPEDSSIYLCSVARDTANYGYTFGSGTRLTVV.

The chain has TRBV4-1 and TRBJ2-3; 11 nucleotides line up with TRBD2. Losses at the gene ends were 1 base for V and 5 bases for J; bases not matched to a gene: 20. This CDR3 is built from 21 residues. Germline assignment: CDR1 MGHRA and CDR2 YSYEKL. The CDR3 is CASSQVNPSGRKRGGEDTQYF. CDR3 DNA: TGCGCCAGCAGCCAAGTAAATCCTAGCGGGAGGAAACGGGGGGGGGAAGATACGCAGTATTTT.

The genes are TRBV4-1 and TRBJ1-3, with D maybe TRBD1 (6 bases). In germline, CDR1 is MGHRA, CDR2 YSYEKL. V was clipped by 3 bases and J by 4 bases, with 19 bases between them. This CDR3 spans 17 amino acids. As DNA, the CDR3 is TGCGCCAGCAGCCAGGCCGGGACATCATTAGTCGGAAACACCATATATTTT. Amino acids: CASSQAGTSLVGNTIYF.

Only a few counts were recorded for this clone. V and J are TRBV30 and TRBJ2-7; 9 bases match TRBD2. This CDR3 spans 16 amino acids. CDR1 is GTSNPN and CDR2 is SVGIG in the germline V gene (reference sequence). V gave up 5 bases and J gave up 5 bases; unmatched junction bases: 16. The CDR3 loop reads CAWSSPTGLARNEQYF. The CDR3 region has the DNA TGTGCCTGGTCATCCCCGACGGGACTAGCTCGGAACGAGCAGTACTTC. Combining the CDR3 with reference TRBV30 and TRBJ2-7 gives the whole variable domain SQTIHQWPATLVQPVGSPLSLECTVEGTSNPNLYWYRQAAGRGLQLLFYSVGIGQISSEVPQNLSASRPQDRQFILSSKKLLLSDSGFYLCAWSSPTGLARNEQYFGPGTRLTVT.

The gene calls are TRBV9 and TRBJ2-1; TRBD1 aligns across 8 bases. Germline loops: CDR1 SGDLS, CDR2 YYNGEE. With V trimmed by 3 bases and J by 8 bases, 7 bases remained unmatched. The length of the CDR3 is 14 residues. Here the CDR3 reads CASSADRVVDEQFF. The CDR3 bases are TGTGCCAGCAGCGCGGACAGGGTGGTGGATGAGCAGTTCTTC.

The chain is built from TRBV9 and TRBJ2-3; 8 bases fit TRBD2. Germline V gene sequence: CDR1 SGDLS, CDR2 YYNGEE. The CDR3 contains 14 residues. V was pared by 3 bases and J by 6 bases, with 6 bases of the junction left unmatched. Here the CDR3 DNA reads TGTGCCAGCAGCGCCCGGACTAGCCCTGATACGCAGTATTTT. Encoded protein: CASSARTSPDTQYF.

The DNA for the CDR3 is TGTGCCAGCAGCCAAGAAAGGGGCGGGGAGCTGTTTTTT. Protein product: CASSQERGGELFF. The J gene is TRBJ2-2, the V gene TRBV4-2; possible D gene TRBD1, 5 bases. V lost 0 bases, J lost 7 bases, and 6 bases lay in between. The CDR3 sequence is 13 residues long. Germline V gives CDR1 LGHNA, CDR2 YNFKEQ.

V is TRBV4-1 and J is TRBJ2-7; 9 nucleotides align to TRBD1. The V gene end was trimmed by 3 bases and the J gene end by 7 bases; junction bases not matched to a gene: 10. Germline V lookup: CDR1 MGHRA, CDR2 YSYEKL. The CDR3 has 15 residues. CDR3 loop: CASSHIGTGSVEQYF. The CDR3 DNA reads TGCGCCAGCAGCCATATTGGGACAGGGAGTGTGGAGCAGTACTTC.

The chain uses TRBV7-9 and TRBJ2-7, with 7 bases fitting TRBD1. The germline gives CDR1 SEHNR, CDR2 FQNEAQ (reference sequence). V was pared by 5 bases and J by 5 bases, with 9 bases of the junction left unmatched. The CDR3 extends over 14 amino acids. The CDR3 nucleotides are TGTGCCAGCAGCGCTCCCGGGACAGATAACGAGCAGTACTTC. Amino acids: CASSAPGTDNEQYF. The full variable domain, completed using reference TRBV7-9 and TRBJ2-7, is DTGVSQNPRHKITKRGQNVTFRCDPISEHNRLYWYRQTLGQGPEFLTYFQNEAQLEKSRLLSDRFSAERPKGSFSTLEIQRTEQGDSAMYLCASSAPGTDNEQYFGPGTRLTVT.

The chain carries TRBV7-6 and TRBJ2-5; TRBD1 agrees at 10 bases. The CDR3 totals 17 residues. CDR1 is SGHVS and CDR2 is FNYEAQ in the germline V gene. J was trimmed by 4 bases and V by 0 bases; bases with no gene match: 8. The CDR3 region is CASSLADRDRGGETQYF. As DNA, the CDR3 is TGTGCCAGCAGCTTAGCGGACCGGGACAGGGGTGGAGAGACCCAGTACTTC.

The rearrangement links TRBV5-5 to TRBJ1-3; D perhaps matches TRBD1 (6 bases). This CDR3 has 14 amino acids. V lost 4 bases, J lost 2 bases, and 10 bases lay in between. Per the germline V gene, CDR1 is SGHKS and CDR2 is YYEKEE (reference sequence). CDR3 loop: CASSRGAPGNTIYF. The DNA of the CDR3 is TGTGCCAGCAGCCGGGGGGCGCCTGGAAACACCATATATTTT.

The chain uses TRBV27 and TRBJ2-7, with TRBD1 matching 11 bases. V gave up 5 bases and J gave up 4 bases; unmatched junction bases: 7. Looked up from germline, CDR1 is MNHEY and CDR2 is SMNVEV (reference sequence). The CDR3 length is 15 residues. The CDR3 loop is CASSTRDRGTYEQYF. The CDR3 region has the DNA TGTGCCAGCAGTACCCGGGACAGGGGGACGTACGAGCAGTACTTC.

The chain is built from TRBV5-4 and TRBJ1-1; TRBD1 is a possible D gene (5 bases). This CDR3 comprises 14 residues. Looked up from germline, CDR1 is SGHNT and CDR2 is YYREEE (reference sequence). V dropped 2 bases and J dropped 3 bases, with 11 bases sitting between them. CDR3 DNA sequence: TGTGCCAGCAGCTTCTTAGGGGCGGACACTGAAGCTTTCTTT. Amino acids: CASSFLGADTEAFF.

The rearrangement uses TRBV5-4 and TRBJ1-1; possibly TRBD1 for D (6 bases). CDR1 is SGHNT, CDR2 YYREEE, per germline (reference sequence). The CDR3 runs 14 residues. V lost 4 bases and J lost 3, with 13 bases in between. CDR3 bases: TGTGCCAGCAGCCTCCCAAAGGGGGACACTGAAGCTTTCTTT. Amino acids: CASSLPKGDTEAFF.

The V gene is TRBV2, the J gene TRBJ1-2; D not resolved. CDR1 SNHLY and CDR2 FYNNEI come from the germline V gene. The CDR3 has 14 amino acids. V gave up 1 base and J gave up 8 bases, with 14 bases separating them. Here the CDR3 DNA reads TGTGCCAGCAGTGAAGAAGCGTATGACGGAGGCTACACCTTC. As protein: CASSEEAYDGGYTF.

This CDR3 reads CASSPGPGETQYF. CDR3 sequence (DNA): TGTGCCAGCAGCCCCGGCCCGGGGGAGACCCAGTACTTC. The chain employs TRBV7-3 and TRBJ2-5; D perhaps matches TRBD2 (5 bases). The germline gives CDR1 SGHTA, CDR2 FQGTGA. V lost 5 bases, J lost 5 bases, and 12 bases lay in between. The CDR3 covers 13 residues.

This chain uses TRBV18 with TRBJ2-5; maybe TRBD1 (5 bases). Between the trimmed V and J ends, which lost 3 bases and 3 bases, there was a span of 11 bases. CDR1 KGHSH and CDR2 LQKENI come from the germline V gene. CDR3 length: 14 residues. The CDR3 DNA is TGTGCCAGCTCACCCAGGGCAACGGAAGAGACCCAGTACTTC. Its protein product is CASSPRATEETQYF.

J is TRBJ1-6 and V is TRBV3-1 (or the pseudogene TRBV3-2); 7 bases agree with TRBD1. The V gene end was trimmed by 4 bases and the J gene end by 7 bases; junction bases not matched to a gene: 4. Germline V gene sequence: CDR1 LGHDT, CDR2 YNNKEL (reference sequence). The CDR3 covers 14 residues. CDR3 DNA: TGTGCCAGCAGCCCAACAGGGGCGAATTCACCCCTCCACTTT. It codes for CASSPTGANSPLHF.

The chain recombines TRBV5-4 with TRBJ2-7; possibly TRBD1 for D (5 bases). Trimming removed 4 bases from V and 7 bases from J, with 15 bases in between. In germline, CDR1 is SGHNT, CDR2 YYREEE (reference sequence). The CDR3 contains 13 residues. The CDR3 reads CASSTQAPTEQYF. In DNA form, the CDR3 reads TGTGCCAGCAGCACACAGGCCCCAACGGAGCAGTACTTC.

The chain joins TRBV6-6 to TRBJ2-2; 12 bases align to TRBD2. The CDR3 spans 15 residues. With V trimmed by 7 bases and J by 3 bases, 3 bases remained unmatched. Germline V gene lookup returns CDR1 MNHNY and CDR2 SVGAGI (reference sequence). CDR3 nucleotides: TGTGCCAGCACCCGACTAGCGGGGGACACCGGGGAGCTGTTTTTT. It yields the protein CASTRLAGDTGELFF.

The J gene is TRBJ2-7, the V gene TRBV5-4; tentative D call: TRBD1 (5 bases). Germline V lookup: CDR1 SGHNT, CDR2 YYREEE (reference sequence). This CDR3 spans 15 amino acids. V was cut by 3 bases and J by 3 bases, with 16 bases left in between. The CDR3 loop reads CASSSTAVPRYEQYF. CDR3 bases: TGTGCCAGCAGCTCGACAGCCGTTCCTCGCTACGAGCAGTACTTC.

This chain connects TRBV12-3 or TRBV12-4 to TRBJ2-7; D is undetermined. CDR3 size: 12 residues. Deletions cut 5 bases from V and 1 base from J, with 6 bases between. The chain's CDR3 is CASSLLSYEQYF. DNA of the CDR3: TGTGCCAGCAGTCTCCTATCCTACGAGCAGTACTTC.

The V gene is TRBV14, the J gene TRBJ2-1; a weak D match, TRBD2 (6 bases). Germline V gene sequence: CDR1 SGHDN, CDR2 FVKESK. This CDR3 region has 16 residues. V lost 4 bases and J 1 base, leaving 14 bases between the germline ends. The CDR3 region is CASSPTSGRSYNEQFF. CDR3 in DNA: TGTGCCAGCAGCCCGACATCAGGGAGGTCCTACAATGAGCAGTTCTTC.

The V gene is TRBV4-1, the J gene TRBJ2-2; 11 bases map to TRBD2. CDR1 is MGHRA and CDR2 is YSYEKL in the germline V gene. V shed 2 bases, J shed 7 bases, and the junction held 15 bases outside the gene matches. The CDR3 is made up of 19 amino acids. The CDR3 DNA sequence: TGCGCCAGCAGCCAACCTCCGGGACTAGCGGTACGATGGGGCGGGGAGCTGTTTTTT. Translating gives CASSQPPGLAVRWGGELFF.

The rearrangement links TRBV5-4 to TRBJ1-1; 7 nucleotides match TRBD1. Germline lookup yields CDR1 SGHNT and CDR2 YYREEE (reference sequence). The CDR3 runs 15 residues. V lost 5 bases to trimming and J lost 5 bases; unmatched junction nucleotides: 12. CDR3: CASSAPQTGITEAFF. The CDR3 region has the DNA TGTGCCAGCAGTGCCCCCCAGACAGGGATTACTGAAGCTTTCTTT.

The CDR3 DNA reads TGTGCTAGTGGTTTGGGACTGACTAACGAGCAGTACTTC. Its translation is CASGLGLTNEQYF. V and J are TRBV12-5 and TRBJ2-7; the D gene is possibly TRBD2 (5 bases). V lost 1 base and J 5 bases, leaving 9 bases between the germline ends. Germline lookup yields CDR1 LGHNT and CDR2 FRNRAP. There are 13 residues in the CDR3.

The V call is TRBV13, the J call TRBJ2-1, with TRBD1 as a possible D gene (5 bases). Trimming shortened V by 3 bases and J by 4 bases, and 13 bases separated the two germline ends. The CDR3 loop spans 15 amino acids. Germline V lookup: CDR1 PRHDT, CDR2 FYEKMQ (reference sequence). The CDR3 sequence is CASSFRQPRYNEQFF. DNA for the CDR3: TGTGCCAGCAGCTTCAGACAGCCAAGGTACAATGAGCAGTTCTTC.